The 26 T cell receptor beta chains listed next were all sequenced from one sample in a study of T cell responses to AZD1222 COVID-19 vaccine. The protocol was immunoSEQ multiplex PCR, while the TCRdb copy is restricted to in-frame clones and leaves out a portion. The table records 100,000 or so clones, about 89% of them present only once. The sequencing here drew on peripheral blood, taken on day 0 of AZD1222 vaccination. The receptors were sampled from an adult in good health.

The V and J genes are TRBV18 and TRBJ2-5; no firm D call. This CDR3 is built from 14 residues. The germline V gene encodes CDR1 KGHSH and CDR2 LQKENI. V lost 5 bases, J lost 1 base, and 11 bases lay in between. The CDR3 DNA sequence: TGTGCCAGCTCATCTCGTTCCAGCCAAGAGACCCAGTACTTC. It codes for CASSSRSSQETQYF.

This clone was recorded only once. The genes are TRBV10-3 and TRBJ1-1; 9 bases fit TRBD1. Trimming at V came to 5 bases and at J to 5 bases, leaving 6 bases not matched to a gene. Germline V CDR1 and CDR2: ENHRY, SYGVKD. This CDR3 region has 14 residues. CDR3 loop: CAISKQGAKTEAFF. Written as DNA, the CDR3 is TGTGCCATCAGTAAACAGGGGGCGAAAACTGAAGCTTTCTTT.

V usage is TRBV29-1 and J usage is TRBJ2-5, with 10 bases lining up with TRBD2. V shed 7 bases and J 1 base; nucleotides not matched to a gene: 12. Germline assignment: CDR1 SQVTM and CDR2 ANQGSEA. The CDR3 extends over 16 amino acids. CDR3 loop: CSAGGLAGDPQETQYF. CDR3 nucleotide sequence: TGCAGCGCCGGCGGCCTAGCGGGGGATCCCCAAGAGACCCAGTACTTC.

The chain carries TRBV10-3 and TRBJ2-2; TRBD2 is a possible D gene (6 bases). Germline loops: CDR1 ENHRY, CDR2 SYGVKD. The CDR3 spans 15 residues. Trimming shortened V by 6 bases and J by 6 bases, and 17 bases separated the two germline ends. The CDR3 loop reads CAIRGDSQGSGELFF. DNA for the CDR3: TGTGCCATCAGGGGGGACTCCCAAGGGTCCGGGGAGCTGTTTTTT.

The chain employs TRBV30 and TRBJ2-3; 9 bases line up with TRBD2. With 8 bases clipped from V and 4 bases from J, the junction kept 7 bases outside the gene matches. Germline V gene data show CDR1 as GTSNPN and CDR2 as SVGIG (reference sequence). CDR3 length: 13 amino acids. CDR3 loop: CARGREGADTQYF. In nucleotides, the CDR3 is TGTGCCCGGGGGCGGGAGGGTGCAGATACGCAGTATTTT.

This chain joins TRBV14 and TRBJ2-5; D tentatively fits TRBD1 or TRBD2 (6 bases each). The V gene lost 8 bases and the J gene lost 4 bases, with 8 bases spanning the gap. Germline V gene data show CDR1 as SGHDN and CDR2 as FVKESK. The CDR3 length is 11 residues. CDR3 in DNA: TGTGCCAGCGGGGGGCCAGAGACCCAGTACTTC. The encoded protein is CASGGPETQYF.

The CDR3 here is CAISESRGSHQPQHF. DNA for the CDR3: TGTGCCATCAGTGAGTCGAGGGGGAGCCATCAGCCCCAGCATTTT. V usage is TRBV10-3 and J usage is TRBJ1-5; D possibly corresponds to TRBD1 (6 bases). V gave up 0 bases and J gave up 5 bases, with 11 bases separating them. This CDR3 spans 15 amino acids. Germline CDR1 ENHRY, CDR2 SYGVKD.

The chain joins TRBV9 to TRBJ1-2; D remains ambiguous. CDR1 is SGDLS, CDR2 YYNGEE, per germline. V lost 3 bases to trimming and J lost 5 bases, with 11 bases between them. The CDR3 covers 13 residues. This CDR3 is CASSESGDYGYTF. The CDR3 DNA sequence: TGTGCCAGCAGCGAATCCGGAGATTATGGCTACACCTTC.

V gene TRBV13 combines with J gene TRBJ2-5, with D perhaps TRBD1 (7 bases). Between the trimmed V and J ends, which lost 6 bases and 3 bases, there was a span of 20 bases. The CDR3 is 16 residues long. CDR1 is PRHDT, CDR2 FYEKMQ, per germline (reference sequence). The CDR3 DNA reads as TGTGCCAGCAGGAGACGCGGAGGGGGCGGCAAAGAGACCCAGTACTTC. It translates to CASRRRGGGGKETQYF.

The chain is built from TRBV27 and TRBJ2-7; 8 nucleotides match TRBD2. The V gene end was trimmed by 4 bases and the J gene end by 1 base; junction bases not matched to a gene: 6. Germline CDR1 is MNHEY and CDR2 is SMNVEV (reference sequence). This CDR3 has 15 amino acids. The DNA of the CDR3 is TGTGCCAGCAGTTACGCGGGAGGACCTTCCTACGAGCAGTACTTC. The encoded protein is CASSYAGGPSYEQYF.

For the CDR3, the DNA is TGTGCCAGCAGCTTGGGGACGGCCGGGGAGCTGTTTTTT. Its translation: CASSLGTAGELFF. The chain carries TRBV11-3 and TRBJ2-2; D might be TRBD1 or TRBD2, each matching 5 bases. The CDR3 consists of 13 residues. CDR1 is SGHNT, CDR2 YENEEA, per germline. Trimming left V 3 bases short and J 6 bases short, with 8 bases between.

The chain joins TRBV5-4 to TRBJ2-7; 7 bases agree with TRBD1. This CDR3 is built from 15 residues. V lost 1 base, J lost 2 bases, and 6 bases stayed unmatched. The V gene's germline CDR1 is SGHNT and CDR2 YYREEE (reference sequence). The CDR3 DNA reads TGTGCCAGCAGCTTGTCACAGGGGCCCACCTACGAGCAGTACTTC. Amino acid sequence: CASSLSQGPTYEQYF.

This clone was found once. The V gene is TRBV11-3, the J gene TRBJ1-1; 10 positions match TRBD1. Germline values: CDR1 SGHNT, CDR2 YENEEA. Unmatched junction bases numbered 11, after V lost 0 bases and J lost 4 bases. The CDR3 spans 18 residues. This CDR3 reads CASSLDQGGTGALTEAFF. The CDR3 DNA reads TGTGCCAGCAGCTTAGATCAAGGGGGGACAGGGGCCCTCACTGAAGCTTTCTTT.

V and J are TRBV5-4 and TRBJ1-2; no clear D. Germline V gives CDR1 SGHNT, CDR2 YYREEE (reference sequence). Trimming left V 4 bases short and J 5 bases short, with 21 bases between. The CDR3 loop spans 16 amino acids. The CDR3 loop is CASSDADSNYHYGYTF. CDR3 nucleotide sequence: TGTGCCAGCAGCGATGCGGACTCTAACTACCATTATGGCTACACCTTC.

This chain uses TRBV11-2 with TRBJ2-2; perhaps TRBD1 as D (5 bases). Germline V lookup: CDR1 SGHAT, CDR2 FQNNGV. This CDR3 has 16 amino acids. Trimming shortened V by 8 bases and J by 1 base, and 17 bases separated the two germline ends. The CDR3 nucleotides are TGTGCCAGCTCGCCCTTCAGGGTAGGGAACACCGGGGAGCTGTTTTTT. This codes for CASSPFRVGNTGELFF.

CDR3 residues: CASSRTGGYGEQYF. The DNA of the CDR3 is TGTGCCAGCAGCAGGACAGGGGGCTATGGCGAGCAGTACTTC. The chain employs TRBV28 and TRBJ2-7; 11 nucleotides match TRBD1. From germline, CDR1 is MDHEN and CDR2 SYDVKM. The CDR3 totals 14 residues. The V gene end was trimmed by 6 bases and the J gene end by 6 bases; junction bases not matched to a gene: 7.

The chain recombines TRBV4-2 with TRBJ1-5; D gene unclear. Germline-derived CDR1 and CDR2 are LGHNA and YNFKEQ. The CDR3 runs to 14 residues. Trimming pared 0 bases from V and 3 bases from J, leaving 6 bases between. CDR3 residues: CASSQDSLNQPQHF. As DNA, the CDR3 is TGTGCCAGCAGCCAAGACAGCCTCAATCAGCCCCAGCATTTT.

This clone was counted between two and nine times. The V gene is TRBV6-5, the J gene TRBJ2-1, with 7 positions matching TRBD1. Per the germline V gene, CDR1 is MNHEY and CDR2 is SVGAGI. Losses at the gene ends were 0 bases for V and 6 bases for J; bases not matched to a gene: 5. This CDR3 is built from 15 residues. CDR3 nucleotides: TGTGCCAGCAGTTACTCGACAGGGTTTGGCAATGAGCAGTTCTTC. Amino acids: CASSYSTGFGNEQFF.

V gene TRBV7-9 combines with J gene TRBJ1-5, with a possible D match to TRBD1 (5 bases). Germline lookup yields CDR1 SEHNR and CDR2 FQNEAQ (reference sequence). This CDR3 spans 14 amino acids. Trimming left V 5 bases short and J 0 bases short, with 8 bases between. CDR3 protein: CASSPTVSNQPQHF. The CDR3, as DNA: TGTGCCAGCAGCCCGACAGTTAGCAATCAGCCCCAGCATTTT.

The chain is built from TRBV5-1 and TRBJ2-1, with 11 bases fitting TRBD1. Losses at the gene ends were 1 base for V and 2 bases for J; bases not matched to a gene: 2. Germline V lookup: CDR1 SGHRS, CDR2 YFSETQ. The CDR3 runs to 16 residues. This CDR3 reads CASSLPGQGAYNEQFF. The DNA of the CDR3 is TGCGCCAGCAGCTTGCCGGGACAGGGGGCCTACAATGAGCAGTTCTTC.

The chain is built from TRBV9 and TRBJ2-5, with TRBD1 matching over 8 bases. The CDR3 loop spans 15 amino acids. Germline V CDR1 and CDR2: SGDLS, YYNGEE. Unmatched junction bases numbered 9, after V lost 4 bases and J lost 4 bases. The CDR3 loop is CASSSETGVGETQYF. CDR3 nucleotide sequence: TGTGCCAGCAGCTCCGAGACAGGGGTTGGAGAGACCCAGTACTTC.

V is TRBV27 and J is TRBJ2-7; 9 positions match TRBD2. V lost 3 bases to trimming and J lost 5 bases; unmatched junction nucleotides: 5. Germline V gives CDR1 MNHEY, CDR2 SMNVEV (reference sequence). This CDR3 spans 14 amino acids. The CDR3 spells CASSLISGSHEQYF. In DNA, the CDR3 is TGTGCCAGCAGTTTGATTAGCGGGAGCCACGAGCAGTACTTC.

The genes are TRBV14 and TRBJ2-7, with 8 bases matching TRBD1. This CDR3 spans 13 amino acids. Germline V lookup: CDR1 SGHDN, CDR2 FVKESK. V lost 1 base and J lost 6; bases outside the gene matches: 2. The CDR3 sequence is CASSQGQGSEQYF. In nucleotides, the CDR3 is TGTGCCAGCAGCCAAGGACAGGGGAGCGAGCAGTACTTC.

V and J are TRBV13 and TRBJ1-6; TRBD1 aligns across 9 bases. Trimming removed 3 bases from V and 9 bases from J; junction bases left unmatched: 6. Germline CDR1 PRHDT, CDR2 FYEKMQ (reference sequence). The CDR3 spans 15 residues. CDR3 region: CASSFRDRVSSPLHF. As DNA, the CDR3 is TGTGCCAGCAGCTTCCGGGACAGGGTTTCTTCACCCCTCCACTTT. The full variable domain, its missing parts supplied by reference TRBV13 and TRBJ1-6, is AAGVIQSPRHLIKEKRETATLKCYPIPRHDTVYWYQQGPGQDPQFLISFYEKMQSDKGSIPDRFSAQQFSDYHSELNMSSLELGDSALYFCASSFRDRVSSPLHFGNGTRLTVT.

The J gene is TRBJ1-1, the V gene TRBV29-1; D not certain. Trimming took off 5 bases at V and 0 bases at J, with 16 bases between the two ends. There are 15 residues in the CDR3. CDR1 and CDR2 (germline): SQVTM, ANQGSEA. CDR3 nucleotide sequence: TGCAGCGTTTCTCGAACGCAATTAATGAACACTGAAGCTTTCTTT. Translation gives CSVSRTQLMNTEAFF. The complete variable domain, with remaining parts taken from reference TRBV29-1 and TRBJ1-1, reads SAVISQKPSRDICQRGTSLTIQCQVDSQVTMMFWYRQQPGQSLTLIATANQGSEATYESGFVIDKFPISRPNLTFSTLTVSNMSPEDSSIYLCSVSRTQLMNTEAFFGQGTRLTVV.

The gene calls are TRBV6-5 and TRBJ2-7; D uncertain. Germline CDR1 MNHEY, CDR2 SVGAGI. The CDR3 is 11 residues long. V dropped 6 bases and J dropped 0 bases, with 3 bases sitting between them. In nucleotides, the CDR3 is TGTGCCAGCAGGTCCTCCTACGAGCAGTACTTC. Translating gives CASRSSYEQYF.